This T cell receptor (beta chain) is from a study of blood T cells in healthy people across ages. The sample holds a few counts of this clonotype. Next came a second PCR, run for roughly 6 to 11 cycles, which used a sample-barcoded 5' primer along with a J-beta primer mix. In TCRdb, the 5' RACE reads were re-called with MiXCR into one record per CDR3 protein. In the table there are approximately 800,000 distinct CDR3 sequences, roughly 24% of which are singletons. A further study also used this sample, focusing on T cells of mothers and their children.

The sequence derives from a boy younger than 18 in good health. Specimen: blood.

CDR3 sequence (DNA): TGCAGCGCCTTTCGCAGGGATTCCACTGAAGCTTTCTTT. Translated, it gives CSAFRRDSTEAFF. V and J are TRBV29-1 and TRBJ1-1; D is perhaps TRBD1 (5 bases). Deletions cut 7 bases from V and 4 bases from J, with 16 bases between. Germline V CDR1 and CDR2: SQVTM, ANQGSEA. The CDR3 runs to 13 residues.